The subject of this entry is one TCR beta chain. The source of the sample is a study of identifying expanded T cells in peripheral blood. This CDR3 is 16 amino acids long. The germline V gene encodes CDR1 LNHNV and CDR2 YYDKDF (reference sequence). The V gene lost 0 bases and the J gene lost 4 bases, with 15 bases spanning the gap. Produced via immunoSEQ multiplex PCR; TCRdb's table is partial and in-frame only. The sample contains about 86,000 clones, around 90% of which appear only once. Sequencing was done on a sample of blood. The genes are TRBV15 and TRBJ1-2; D unclear. The sequence was obtained from a person aged 18 to 75 in good health. The CDR3 protein is CATSRDHRVLGYGYTF. The CDR3, as DNA: TGTGCCACCAGCAGAGATCATAGGGTTTTAGGCTATGGCTACACCTTC.